These T cell receptor beta chains were read from a single sample in a study of shared clonotypes between healthy human individuals. The data were produced by immunoSEQ multiplex PCR, yet TCRdb's version contains in-frame clones alone and is incomplete. The sample has roughly 1,500,000 clones, roughly 98.5% seen once; the top ten hold 0.36%. Sequenced: naive CD4+ T cells sorted from blood. The receptor source for this set is a man aged 25 to 40 in good health. Each CDR3 is given with its conserved first and last residue.

>TRBV5-1
CASPTGQGAYGPATDTQYF
>TRBV15
CATSRPGVQPQHF
>TRBV27
CASSPILGTVNYGYTF
>TRBV11-2
CASSSGRNYGYTF
>TRBV5-1
CASSSDRDSLIAFF
>TRBV5-1
CASSGTRNEQFF
>TRBV4-1
CASSQGLSFEVYEQYF
>TRBV27
CASSLKGGPRHGYTF
>TRBV6-5
CASSYLAPQGNEQFF
>TRBV6-5
CASSYLPGELFF
>TRBV5-6
CASSKGGTYEAFF
>TRBV9
CASSVSAGAFSDTQYF